This T cell receptor beta chain was identified during a study of metastatic and nonmetastatic thyroid tumors. All patients were untreated before thyroid surgery. In this sample, this clone is medium-sized. Its target is unknown. The CDR3 totals 13 residues. Germline CDR1 reads KGHDR; CDR2 reads SFDVKD. V was pared by 5 bases and J by 1 base, with 7 bases between. Authors' processing steps: To classify distant metastasis in papillary thyroid cancer, a model was built from CDR3 differences across clinicopathological groups. MiXCR re-clonotyped the PCR reads for TCRdb. TCRdb, not the original authors, processed these V and J calls. There are tens of thousands of clones in the sample; 24% occur only once, and 5.5% to 6.5% lies in the top ten. The study, taken as a whole, reports: Reports indicated that malignant thyroid tumors showed significantly higher TCR beta diversity than benign nodules did, in blood and tumor.

The sample consisted of tumor tissue. The receptor's source is a female donor with papillary thyroid cancer or a benign thyroid nodule (not recorded which). Some clones in this sample may be carry-over from other donors' samples. The chain recombines TRBV24-1 with TRBJ1-1; no clear D gene. As DNA, the CDR3 is TGTGCCACCAGTGCCACTGGGAACACTGAAGCTTTCTTT. The encoded protein is CATSATGNTEAFF.